These 4 T cell receptor beta chains came from one sample sequenced in a study of OX40 agonist ivuxolimab in advanced cancers. The protocol was immunoSEQ multiplex PCR, while the TCRdb copy is restricted to in-frame clones and leaves out a portion. The table records approximately 82,000 clones, around 84% of them present only once. The material was CD4+ or CD8+ T cells sorted from blood, obtained in a trial of the OX40 agonist ivuxolimab. The receptors stem from an adult with an advanced solid tumor such as melanoma, head and neck, liver or kidney cancer.

This rearrangement joins TRBV5-5 to TRBJ1-5, with a possible D match to TRBD1 (5 bases). The CDR3 runs 15 residues. CDR1 is SGHKS and CDR2 is YYEKEE in the germline V gene (reference sequence). Trimming took off 1 base at V and 4 bases at J, with 12 bases between the two ends. The CDR3 sequence is CASSLWQGQNQPQHF. As DNA, the CDR3 is TGTGCCAGCAGCTTGTGGCAGGGCCAAAATCAGCCCCAGCATTTT.

In regard to this clone: Distinct nucleotide sequences in the sample also encode this CDR3. V usage is TRBV5-6 and J usage is TRBJ2-3; D gene unclear. Germline CDR1 is SGHDT and CDR2 is YYEEEE. Deletions cut 1 base from V and 3 bases from J, with 0 bases between. The CDR3 loop spans 11 amino acids. CDR3 in amino acids: CASSLTDTQYF. CDR3 in DNA: TGTGCCAGCAGCTTGACAGATACGCAGTATTTT.

This chain links TRBV18 with TRBJ2-7; D ambiguous. This CDR3 comprises 13 residues. In germline, CDR1 is KGHSH, CDR2 LQKENI. The V gene lost 2 bases and the J gene lost 1 base, with 6 bases spanning the gap. DNA of the CDR3: TGTGCCAGCTCACCAGCAGGATCCTACGAGCAGTACTTC. Translation gives CASSPAGSYEQYF.

The V gene is TRBV5-1, the J gene TRBJ2-1; D is unclear. In germline, CDR1 is SGHRS, CDR2 YFSETQ. This CDR3 has 12 residues. Trimming left V 0 bases short and J 6 bases short, with 4 bases between. The CDR3 sequence is CASSLGLNEQFF. CDR3 nucleotide sequence: TGCGCCAGCAGCTTGGGACTCAATGAGCAGTTCTTC.